This paragraph covers one T cell receptor (beta chain) sequence. Its antigen specificity is not known. Base qualities were left out, and no much larger clone turns up one base away. The data belong to a study of T cell responses to AZD1222 COVID-19 vaccine (dated by TCRdb to about 2021). With regard to the full study: Because spike-specific TCR depth and breadth did not differ between the two schedules, AZD1222 recipients who got a second dose at roughly 4 weeks were pooled with those who got a second dose at roughly 12 weeks. A total of 233 trial participants underwent TCR sequencing, of whom some 210 received two doses of AZD1222 and about 25 received two doses of the MenACWY control vaccine. Enrollment into the trials was organized by age into subgroups of 18-55, 56-69 and 70-plus years, and those subgroups contained roughly 150, 30 and 60 TCR-sequenced participants, respectively. Broader findings and caveats from the paper: No day 14 peak-response samples were available, so repertoires were characterized only after the peak T cell response. Most participants were white British and females outnumbered males, and the authors suggested that clonal diversity may have been underestimated. Vaccine-associated CD4 TCRs spanned the whole spike protein, with dominant responses in regions 160-218 and 743-854. In the small 56-69-year group, the increase in depth fell short of significance, most likely because of low power. Conclusions about previously exposed vaccinees are limited because only five to seven AZD1222 recipients were SARS-CoV-2 seropositive at baseline. Nearly half of unique spike-specific TCRs reportedly recognized epitopes outside regions mutated in the B.1.351 and B.1.1.7 variants. Spike-specific TCR breadth and depth rose significantly after two AZD1222 doses compared with day 0 and with MenACWY recipients.

The germline V gene specifies SGHVS as CDR1 and FQNEAQ as CDR2. The CDR3, from cysteine to phenylalanine, totals 14 residues. This entry keeps only the CDR3 DNA: 42 bases, framed from base 1. Clipping removes 5 bases from V and 2 bases from J, with 4 as the unmatched junction base count. The time point label of this sample denotes: baseline before first vaccination. The vaccinee samples were drawn from two UK trials, COV001 and COV002, one of which was a single-blind randomized controlled phase 2/3 trial testing AZD1222 (ChAdOx1 nCoV-19) in healthy adults. Trial participant PBMC samples were collected at day 0 and day 28 after the second dose for TCRbeta chain sequencing. The CDR3 regions of human TCRbeta chains were subjected to immunosequencing. The source study handled its data this way. Repertoire TCRs were checked for matches against a reference library of SARS-CoV-2-specific TCRs that had been generated using the MIRA antigen-specificity platform. Breadth was defined as the fraction of unique TCRs that were SARS-CoV-2-associated. Depth was defined as the fraction of total T cells that were SARS-CoV-2-associated. Using the MIRA data, every spike-specific TCR was mapped to the spike region that the TCR reacted to and assigned to either a CD4 or a CD8 class. Log10-transformed breadth and depth values were compared by one-way ANOVA with Sidak's multiple comparisons tests. TCRdb took this table from immuneACCESS and kept in-frame rearrangements with V and J called. Such tables lack part of the clones; where checked against another copy, unresolved V genes explain under half of the gap, and the rest is unexplained. V, J and clone size are those of that table, while D and trimming were read from the DNA. In all, the sample holds tens of thousands of clones, and more than 80% of those were seen once. In total, the top ten clones hold under 3% of the sample.

Material: peripheral blood, obtained on day 0 of AZD1222 vaccination. The sequence derives from an adult in good health. The sequence is built from TRBV7-8 and TRBJ1-2; a stretch of 8 junction bases matches TRBD1. The CDR3 reads CASSGRTGNYGYTF. The nucleotides read TGTGCCAGCAGCGGACGGACAGGGAACTATGGCTACACCTTC. With the rest looked up from the reference TRBV7-8 and TRBJ1-2 genes rather than sequenced, the full variable domain is GAGVSQSPRYKVAKRGQDVALRCDPISGHVSLFWYQQALGQGPEFLTYFQNEAQLDKSGLPSDRFFAERPEGSVSTLKIQRTQQEDSAVYLCASSGRTGNYGYTFGSGTRLTVV.